The present TCR beta chain was sequenced within a study of control samples from healthy donors and cancer patients. The length of the CDR3 is 13 residues. Trimming took off 0 bases at V and 10 bases at J, with 10 bases between the two ends. Germline V gene lookup returns CDR1 KGHSH and CDR2 LQKENI. Method: immunoSEQ multiplex PCR; TCRdb's copy keeps in-frame clones and lacks some. The sample lists 95,000 to 130,000 clones; more than 85% were seen once. This sequence was found in a man aged 25-45 years in good health. The sequenced sample was blood. The rearrangement joins TRBV18 to TRBJ2-1; D perhaps matches TRBD2 (6 bases). In DNA, the CDR3 is TGTGCCAGCTCACCACCGCCCAGCGGGGAGCAGTTCTTC. Translation gives CASSPPPSGEQFF.